What follows are 26 T cell receptor beta chains derived from one specimen sequenced in a study of blood T cell repertoires in COVID-19. The table came from immunoSEQ multiplex PCR; TCRdb's copy has only in-frame clones and leaves some out. The data show roughly 50,000 clones, around 93% seen once. The sample was peripheral blood. These receptors were collected from a woman aged 55 to 70 with active or convalescent COVID-19.

The rearrangement joins TRBV6-5 to TRBJ1-5; 7 bases map to TRBD1. With V trimmed by 5 bases and J by 2 bases, 6 bases remained unmatched. Germline values: CDR1 MNHEY, CDR2 SVGAGI. This CDR3 has 15 amino acids. Written as DNA, the CDR3 is TGTGCCAGCAGTCGGCAAGGACAGGGCAATCAGCCCCAGCATTTT. Amino acids: CASSRQGQGNQPQHF.

The chain is built from TRBV19 and TRBJ1-2; maybe TRBD1 (6 bases). The length of the CDR3 is 11 residues. The ends were cut back, 9 bases at V and 8 bases at J, with 13 bases in the middle. Germline V gene data show CDR1 as LNHDA and CDR2 as SQIVND (reference sequence). The CDR3 sequence: CASNHRDGYTF. The CDR3 bases are TGTGCCAGCAACCACAGGGACGGCTACACCTTC.

The rearrangement links TRBV2 to TRBJ1-5; TRBD1 agrees at 8 bases. Germline lookup yields CDR1 SNHLY and CDR2 FYNNEI. V trimming: 6 bases; J trimming: 3 bases; junction bases outside the gene matches: 1. CDR3 length: 13 residues. Written as DNA, the CDR3 is TGTGCCAGCAGGGACAGGGCCAATCAGCCCCAGCATTTT. Amino acid sequence: CASRDRANQPQHF.

The CDR3 spells CASSPSFGGNTGELFF. CDR3 coding DNA: TGCGCCAGCAGCCCCTCCTTCGGGGGGAACACCGGGGAGCTGTTTTTT. This chain joins TRBV5-1 and TRBJ2-2, with TRBD2 as a possible D gene (6 bases). Trimming cost V 4 bases and J 1 base, with 14 bases left between them. This CDR3 is 16 amino acids long. Germline CDR1 SGHRS, CDR2 YFSETQ. Full variable domain (rest looked up from reference TRBV5-1 and TRBJ2-2): KAGVTQTPRYLIKTRGQQVTLSCSPISGHRSVSWYQQTPGQGLQFLFEYFSETQRNKGNFPGRFSGRQFSNSRSEMNVSTLELGDSALYLCASSPSFGGNTGELFFGEGSRLTVL.

The J gene is TRBJ1-1, the V gene TRBV12-3 or TRBV12-4; D gene unclear. V was pared by 3 bases and J by 3 bases, with 8 bases between. The CDR3 is made up of 13 amino acids. CDR3 residues: CASSFRVDTEAFF. The CDR3 DNA is TGTGCCAGCAGTTTCCGAGTCGACACTGAAGCTTTCTTT.

Judged by abundance, this clone is medium-sized (0.01 to 0.1%). This chain connects TRBV19 to TRBJ1-6, with D maybe TRBD1 (5 bases). Trimming shortened V by 9 bases and J by 7 bases, and 16 bases separated the two germline ends. Germline CDR1 is LNHDA and CDR2 is SQIVND (reference sequence). The CDR3 covers 14 residues. In nucleotides, the CDR3 is TGTGCCAGCCTGCCTACAGGTTACAATTCACCCCTCCACTTT. This codes for CASLPTGYNSPLHF.

The J gene is TRBJ2-1, the V gene TRBV30, with D unclear. V was pared by 2 bases and J by 10 bases, with 9 bases between. From germline, CDR1 is GTSNPN and CDR2 SVGIG (reference sequence). There are 11 residues in the CDR3. CDR3 sequence (DNA): TGTGCCTGGAGTAAAAGTCGGGAGCAGTTCTTC. This gives the protein CAWSKSREQFF.

In this sample, this clone turned up once. J is TRBJ1-2 and V is TRBV5-1, with TRBD1 matching over 7 bases. The CDR3 spans 13 residues. Losses at the gene ends were 3 bases for V and 4 bases for J; bases not matched to a gene: 3. Germline V gene data show CDR1 as SGHRS and CDR2 as YFSETQ. CDR3 sequence: CASSWGTVYGYTF. For the CDR3, the DNA is TGCGCCAGCAGCTGGGGGACAGTCTATGGCTACACCTTC.

The rearrangement joins TRBV19 to TRBJ1-2; TRBD1 agrees at 9 bases. Per the germline V gene, CDR1 is LNHDA and CDR2 is SQIVND (reference sequence). With V trimmed by 5 bases and J by 6 bases, 13 bases remained unmatched. The CDR3 loop spans 16 amino acids. The CDR3 sequence is CASSPRTGEGVDGYTF. For the CDR3, the DNA is TGTGCCAGTAGTCCACGGACAGGGGAAGGTGTCGATGGCTACACCTTC.

J is TRBJ1-1 and V is TRBV28; 8 bases line up with TRBD1. V trimming: 1 base; J trimming: 2 bases; junction bases outside the gene matches: 6. In germline, CDR1 is MDHEN, CDR2 SYDVKM. There are 16 residues in the CDR3. CDR3 protein: CASSLSRDRPNTEAFF. In DNA form, the CDR3 reads TGTGCCAGCAGTTTATCCCGGGACAGGCCAAACACTGAAGCTTTCTTT. The entire variable domain, with the rest obtained from reference TRBV28 and TRBJ1-1, is as follows: DVKVTQSSRYLVKRTGEKVFLECVQDMDHENMFWYRQDPGLGLRLIYFSYDVKMKEKGDIPEGYSVSREKKERFSLILESASTNQTSMYLCASSLSRDRPNTEAFFGQGTRLTVV.

The rearrangement uses TRBV10-1 and TRBJ2-2; 8 nucleotides align to TRBD2. The CDR3 extends over 16 amino acids. The germline gives CDR1 WNHNN, CDR2 SYGVQD (reference sequence). J lost 3 bases, V lost 11 bases, and 14 bases had no gene match. This CDR3 reads CACGAFGLAYTGELFF. The CDR3 DNA follows: TGCGCCTGTGGAGCTTTTGGACTAGCTTACACCGGGGAGCTGTTTTTT.

This chain links TRBV28 with TRBJ1-3; TRBD1 is a possible D gene (5 bases). Germline V lookup: CDR1 MDHEN, CDR2 SYDVKM. This CDR3 spans 16 amino acids. V lost 6 bases and J 4 bases, leaving 19 bases between the germline ends. CDR3 sequence: CASRQQVGTRGNTIYF. The DNA for the CDR3 is TGTGCCAGCAGGCAACAGGTTGGTACGCGCGGAAACACCATATATTTT.

The CDR3 loop reads CAIKAGPYNTDTQYF. The DNA for the CDR3 is TGTGCCATTAAGGCGGGACCTTATAACACAGATACGCAGTATTTT. This chain links TRBV10-3 with TRBJ2-3; tentative D call: TRBD2 (6 bases). V shed 9 bases and J shed 2 bases, with 18 bases lying between them. The CDR3 runs to 15 residues. Per the germline V gene, CDR1 is ENHRY and CDR2 is SYGVKD.

J is TRBJ1-6 and V is TRBV7-2; D is possibly TRBD1 (5 bases). Germline CDR1 reads SGHTA; CDR2 reads FQGNSA. With 0 bases removed from V and 7 bases from J, the gap between germline ends came to 13 bases. The CDR3 has 16 amino acids. The CDR3 here is CASSLAWGPGNSPLHF. The DNA of the CDR3 is TGTGCCAGCAGCTTAGCTTGGGGCCCCGGGAATTCACCCCTCCACTTT.

The chain uses TRBV7-9 and TRBJ2-3; 10 bases are shared with TRBD2. The germline V gene has CDR1 SEHNR and CDR2 FQNEAQ (reference sequence). The V gene end was trimmed by 8 bases and the J gene end by 0 bases; junction bases not matched to a gene: 11. The CDR3 runs 17 residues. CDR3 residues: CASPTPTSGASTDTQYF. DNA for the CDR3: TGTGCCAGCCCTACTCCCACTAGCGGGGCTAGCACAGATACGCAGTATTTT.

CDR3 residues: CASSLDRDQPQHF. CDR3 DNA: TGTGCCAGCAGCCTTGACAGGGACCAGCCCCAGCATTTT. The chain carries TRBV7-6 and TRBJ1-5, with 7 bases aligning to TRBD1. Germline V gene sequence: CDR1 SGHVS, CDR2 FNYEAQ. The CDR3 length is 13 residues. Trimming removed 5 bases from V and 7 bases from J; junction bases left unmatched: 5.

The rearrangement joins TRBV29-1 to TRBJ1-5; D possibly corresponds to TRBD1 (6 bases). Trimming shortened V by 3 bases and J by 1 base, and 16 bases separated the two germline ends. This CDR3 spans 16 amino acids. The V gene's germline CDR1 is SQVTM and CDR2 ANQGSEA. The CDR3 is CSVETLTGLSNQPQHF. The DNA of the CDR3 is TGCAGCGTTGAGACACTTACAGGGTTAAGCAATCAGCCCCAGCATTTT.

This chain links TRBV10-2 with TRBJ1-5; 7 bases fit TRBD1. Germline V gene data show CDR1 as WSHSY and CDR2 as SAAADI. This CDR3 has 13 residues. V gave up 6 bases and J gave up 7 bases; unmatched junction bases: 6. The CDR3 DNA follows: TGCGCCAGCAGGACAGGGATTAGGCAGCCCCAGCATTTT. This translates into CASRTGIRQPQHF.

Only one count was recorded for this clone. The CDR3 region has the DNA TGTGCCAGCAGGGGGGGGCAATCCCTCTATGGCTACACCTTC. Its translation: CASRGGQSLYGYTF. The rearrangement uses TRBV2 and TRBJ1-2; perhaps TRBD1 as D (6 bases). Trimming took off 6 bases at V and 4 bases at J, with 15 bases between the two ends. The CDR3 totals 14 residues. Per germline, CDR1 SNHLY and CDR2 FYNNEI.

The chain joins TRBV5-1 to TRBJ2-7; 9 nucleotides align to TRBD1. Germline V gene lookup returns CDR1 SGHRS and CDR2 YFSETQ. This CDR3 is built from 16 residues. The J segment lost 5 bases and the V segment lost 1 base, leaving 10 bases of the junction unmatched. The CDR3 nucleotides are TGCGCCAGCAGCTTGTCGGGGGACAGGGTAGTAAACGAGCAGTACTTC. Protein: CASSLSGDRVVNEQYF.

The chain joins TRBV7-9 to TRBJ1-2; the match to TRBD1 covers 7 bases. Germline V gene sequence: CDR1 SEHNR, CDR2 FQNEAQ (reference sequence). The V and J ends lost 2 bases and 13 bases, in that order; junction bases with no gene match: 13. The CDR3 runs to 14 residues. The CDR3 is CASSLTPGQSSGTF. The CDR3, as DNA: TGTGCCAGCAGCTTAACGCCGGGACAGTCGTCTGGCACCTTC.

The CDR3 loop reads CASSSDRGRPNEQFF. CDR3 DNA: TGTGCCAGCAGCTCCGACAGGGGGCGTCCTAATGAGCAGTTCTTC. The genes are TRBV5-6 and TRBJ2-1, with 10 positions matching TRBD1. Unmatched junction bases numbered 7, after V lost 3 bases and J lost 7 bases. The CDR3 is 15 amino acids. CDR1 and CDR2 from the germline V gene are SGHDT and YYEEEE.

This clone was counted only a few times. This chain uses TRBV27 with TRBJ1-1; maybe TRBD1 (6 bases). This CDR3 comprises 15 residues. CDR1 and CDR2 (germline): MNHEY, SMNVEV (reference sequence). Trimming pared 2 bases from V and 8 bases from J, leaving 18 bases between. The CDR3 DNA is TGTGCCAGCAGTTTACTGGGGGCTTCGATTAAAGAAGCTTTCTTT. This codes for CASSLLGASIKEAFF.

The chain carries TRBV9 and TRBJ1-1, with D unresolved. The CDR3 length is 15 residues. V lost 0 bases to trimming and J lost 0 bases, with 9 bases between them. Per the germline V gene, CDR1 is SGDLS and CDR2 is YYNGEE. The DNA for the CDR3 is TGTGCCAGCAGCGTAGCTACAGCTATGAACACTGAAGCTTTCTTT. Translated, it gives CASSVATAMNTEAFF.

This clone has more than one count but fewer than ten. V usage is TRBV4-3 and J usage is TRBJ2-1; 9 nucleotides align to TRBD2. CDR1 and CDR2 (germline): LGHNA, YSLEER. The CDR3 extends over 16 amino acids. Trimming cost V 0 bases and J 5 bases; bases outside gene matches: 5. The CDR3 protein is CASSQDLLAGNNEQFF. DNA for the CDR3: TGCGCCAGCAGCCAAGATTTGCTAGCGGGGAACAATGAGCAGTTCTTC.

The chain is built from TRBV28 and TRBJ2-7; 9 bases map to TRBD1. The junction had 11 bases not matched to a gene; V was cut back by 5 bases and J by 6 bases. This CDR3 has 15 amino acids. The germline gives CDR1 MDHEN, CDR2 SYDVKM. CDR3 loop: CASSPGQGLRGEQYF. The CDR3 DNA sequence: TGTGCCAGCAGTCCCGGACAGGGGCTTAGGGGCGAGCAGTACTTC.